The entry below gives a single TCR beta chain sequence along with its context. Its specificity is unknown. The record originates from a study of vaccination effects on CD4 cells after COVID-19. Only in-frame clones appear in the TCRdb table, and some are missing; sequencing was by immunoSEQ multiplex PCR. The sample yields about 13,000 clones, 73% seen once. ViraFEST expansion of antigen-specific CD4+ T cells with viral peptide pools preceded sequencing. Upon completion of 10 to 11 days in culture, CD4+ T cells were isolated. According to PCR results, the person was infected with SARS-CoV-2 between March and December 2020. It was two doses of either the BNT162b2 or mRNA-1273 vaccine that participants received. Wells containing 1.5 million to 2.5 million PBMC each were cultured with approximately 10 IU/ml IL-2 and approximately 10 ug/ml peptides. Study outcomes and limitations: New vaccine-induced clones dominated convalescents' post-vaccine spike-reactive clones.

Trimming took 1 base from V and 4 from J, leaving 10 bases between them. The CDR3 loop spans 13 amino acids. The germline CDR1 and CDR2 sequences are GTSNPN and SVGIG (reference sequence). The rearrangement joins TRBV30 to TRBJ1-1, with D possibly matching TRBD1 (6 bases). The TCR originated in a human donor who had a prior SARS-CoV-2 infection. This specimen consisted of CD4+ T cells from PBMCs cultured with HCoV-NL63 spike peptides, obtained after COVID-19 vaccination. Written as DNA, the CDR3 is TGTGCCTGGAGTGGGCAGGGGTTCACTGAAGCTTTCTTT. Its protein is CAWSGQGFTEAFF.